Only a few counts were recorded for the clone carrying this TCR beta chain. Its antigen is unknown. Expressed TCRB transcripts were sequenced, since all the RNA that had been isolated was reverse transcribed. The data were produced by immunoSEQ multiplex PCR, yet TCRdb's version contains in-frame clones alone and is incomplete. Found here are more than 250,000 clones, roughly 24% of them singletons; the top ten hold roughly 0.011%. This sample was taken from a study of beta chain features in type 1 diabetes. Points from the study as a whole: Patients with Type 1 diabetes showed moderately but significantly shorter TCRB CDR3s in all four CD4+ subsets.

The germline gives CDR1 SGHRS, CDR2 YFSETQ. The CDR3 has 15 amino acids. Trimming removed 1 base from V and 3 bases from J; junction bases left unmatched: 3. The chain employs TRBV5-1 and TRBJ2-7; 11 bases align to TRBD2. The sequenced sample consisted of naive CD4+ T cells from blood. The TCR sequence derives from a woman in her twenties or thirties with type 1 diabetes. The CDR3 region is CASSLTTSGNYEQYF. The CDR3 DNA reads TGCGCCAGCAGCTTGACGACTAGCGGGAACTACGAGCAGTACTTC.